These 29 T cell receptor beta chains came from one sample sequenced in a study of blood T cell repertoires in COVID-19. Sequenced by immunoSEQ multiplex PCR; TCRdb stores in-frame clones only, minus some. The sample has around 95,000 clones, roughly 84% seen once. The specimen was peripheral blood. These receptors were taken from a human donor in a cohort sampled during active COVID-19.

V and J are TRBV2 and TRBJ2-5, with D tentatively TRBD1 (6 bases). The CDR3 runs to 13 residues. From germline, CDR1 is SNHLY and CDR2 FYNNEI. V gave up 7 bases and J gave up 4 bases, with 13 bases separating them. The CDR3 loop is CASNRVRGETQYF. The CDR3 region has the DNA TGTGCCAGCAACAGGGTGCGTGGAGAGACCCAGTACTTC.

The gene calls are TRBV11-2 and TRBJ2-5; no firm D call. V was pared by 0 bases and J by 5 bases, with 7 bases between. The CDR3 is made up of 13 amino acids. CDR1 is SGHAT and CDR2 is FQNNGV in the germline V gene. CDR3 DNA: TGTGCCAGCAGCTTAGATCTCCGGGAGACCCAGTACTTC. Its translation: CASSLDLRETQYF.

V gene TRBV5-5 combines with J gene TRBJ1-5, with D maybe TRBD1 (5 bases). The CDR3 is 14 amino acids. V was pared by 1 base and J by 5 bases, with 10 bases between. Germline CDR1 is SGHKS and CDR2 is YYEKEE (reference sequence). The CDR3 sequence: CASSLYKGHQPQHF. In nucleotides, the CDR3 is TGTGCCAGCAGCTTGTACAAGGGGCATCAGCCCCAGCATTTT. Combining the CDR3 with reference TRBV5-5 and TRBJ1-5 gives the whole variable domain DAGVTQSPTHLIKTRGQQVTLRCSPISGHKSVSWYQQVLGQGPQFIFQYYEKEERGRGNFPDRFSARQFPNYSSELNVNALLLGDSALYLCASSLYKGHQPQHFGDGTRLSIL.

CDR3 residues: CASSSLLAGNNEQFF. DNA for the CDR3: TGTGCCAGCAGTTCCCTGCTAGCGGGAAACAATGAGCAGTTCTTC. The chain recombines TRBV6-2 or TRBV6-3 with TRBJ2-1; TRBD2 matches 9 bases. The germline V gene has CDR1 MNHEY and CDR2 SVGEGT. CDR3 length: 15 amino acids. After removal of 4 bases from V and 5 bases from J, the junction contained 6 bases not matched to a gene.

The CDR3 DNA is TGTGCCAGCAGCAGACCGGGACAGAGCTCCTACGAGCAGTACTTC. Its protein product is CASSRPGQSSYEQYF. This sequence joins TRBV11-3 and TRBJ2-7; 7 nucleotides line up with TRBD1. The ends lost 5 bases at V and 0 bases at J; junction bases unmatched: 7. CDR3 length equals 15 residues. Germline V gene sequence: CDR1 SGHNT, CDR2 YENEEA.

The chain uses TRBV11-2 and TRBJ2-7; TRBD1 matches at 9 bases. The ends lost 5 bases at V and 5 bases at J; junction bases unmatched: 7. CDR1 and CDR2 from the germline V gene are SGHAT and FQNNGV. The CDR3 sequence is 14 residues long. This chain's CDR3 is CASSPWTGENEQYF. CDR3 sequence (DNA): TGTGCCAGCAGCCCCTGGACAGGGGAAAACGAGCAGTACTTC.

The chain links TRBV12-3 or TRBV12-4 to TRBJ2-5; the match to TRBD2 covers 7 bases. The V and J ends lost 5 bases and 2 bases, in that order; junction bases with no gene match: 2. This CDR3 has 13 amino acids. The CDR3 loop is CASSQGLQETQYF. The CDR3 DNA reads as TGTGCCAGCAGTCAGGGACTACAAGAGACCCAGTACTTC.

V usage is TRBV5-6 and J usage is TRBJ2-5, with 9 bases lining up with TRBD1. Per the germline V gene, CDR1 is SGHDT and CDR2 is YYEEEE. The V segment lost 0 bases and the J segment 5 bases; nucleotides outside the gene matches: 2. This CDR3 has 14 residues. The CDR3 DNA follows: TGTGCCAGCAGCTTGGACGGACAGGGGGAGACCCAGTACTTC. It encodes CASSLDGQGETQYF.

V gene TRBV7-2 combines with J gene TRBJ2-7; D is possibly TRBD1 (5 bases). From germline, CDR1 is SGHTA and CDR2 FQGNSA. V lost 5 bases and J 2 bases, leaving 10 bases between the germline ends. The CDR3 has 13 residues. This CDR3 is CASSLDRTYEQYF. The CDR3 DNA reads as TGTGCCAGCAGCCTCGACAGAACCTACGAGCAGTACTTC.

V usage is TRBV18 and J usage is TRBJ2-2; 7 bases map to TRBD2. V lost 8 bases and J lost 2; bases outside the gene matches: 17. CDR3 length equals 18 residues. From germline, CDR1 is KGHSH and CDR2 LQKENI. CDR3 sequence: CASSPPNSGPLNTGELFF. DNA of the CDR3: TGTGCCAGCAGTCCGCCCAATAGCGGGCCCCTAAACACCGGGGAGCTGTTTTTT.

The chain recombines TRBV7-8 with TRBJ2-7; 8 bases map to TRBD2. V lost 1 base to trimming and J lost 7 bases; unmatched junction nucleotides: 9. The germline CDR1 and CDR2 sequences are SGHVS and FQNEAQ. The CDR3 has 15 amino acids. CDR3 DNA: TGTGCCAGCAGCTTAGTCCTCGGCGGGAGGAGTGAGCAGTACTTC. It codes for CASSLVLGGRSEQYF.

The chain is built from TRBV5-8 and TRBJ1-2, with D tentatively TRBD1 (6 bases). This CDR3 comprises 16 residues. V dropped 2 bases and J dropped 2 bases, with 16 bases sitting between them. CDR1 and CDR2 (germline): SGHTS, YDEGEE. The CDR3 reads CASSFLSQGLNYGYTF. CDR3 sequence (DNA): TGTGCCAGCAGCTTTTTATCACAGGGCCTAAACTATGGCTACACCTTC.

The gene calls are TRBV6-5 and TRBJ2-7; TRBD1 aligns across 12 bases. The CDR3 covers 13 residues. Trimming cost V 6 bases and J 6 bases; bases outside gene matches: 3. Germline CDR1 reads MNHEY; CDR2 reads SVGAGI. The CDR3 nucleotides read TGTGCCAGCAGGGGACAGGGGGCAAGCGAGCAGTACTTC. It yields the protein CASRGQGASEQYF.

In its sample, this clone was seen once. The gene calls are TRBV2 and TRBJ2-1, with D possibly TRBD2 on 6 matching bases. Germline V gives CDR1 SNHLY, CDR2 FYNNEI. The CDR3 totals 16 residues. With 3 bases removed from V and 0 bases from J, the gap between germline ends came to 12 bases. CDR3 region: CASSEAVADSYNEQFF. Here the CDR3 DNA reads TGTGCCAGCAGTGAGGCGGTAGCGGACTCCTACAATGAGCAGTTCTTC.

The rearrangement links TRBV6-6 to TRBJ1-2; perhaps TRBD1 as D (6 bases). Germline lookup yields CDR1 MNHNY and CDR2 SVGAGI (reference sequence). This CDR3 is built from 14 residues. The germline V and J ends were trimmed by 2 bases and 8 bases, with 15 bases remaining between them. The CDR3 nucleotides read TGTGCCAGCAGTTACCTAAGGACAGAATGGGGCTACACCTTC. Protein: CASSYLRTEWGYTF.

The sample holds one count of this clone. CDR3 sequence: CSAERGRTDTQYF. The CDR3 DNA is TGCAGCGCCGAAAGGGGGCGCACAGATACGCAGTATTTT. The chain is built from TRBV29-1 and TRBJ2-3, with 7 bases that match TRBD1. CDR3 length equals 13 residues. Trimming at V came to 7 bases and at J to 1 base, leaving 5 bases not matched to a gene. Germline-derived CDR1 and CDR2 are SQVTM and ANQGSEA.

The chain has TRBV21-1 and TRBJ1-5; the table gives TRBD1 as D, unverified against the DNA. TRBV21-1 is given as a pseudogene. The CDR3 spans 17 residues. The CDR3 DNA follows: TGTGCCAGCAGCAAAGCAACCGGGACACATAGCAATCAGCCCCAGCATTTT. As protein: CASSKATGTHSNQPQHF.

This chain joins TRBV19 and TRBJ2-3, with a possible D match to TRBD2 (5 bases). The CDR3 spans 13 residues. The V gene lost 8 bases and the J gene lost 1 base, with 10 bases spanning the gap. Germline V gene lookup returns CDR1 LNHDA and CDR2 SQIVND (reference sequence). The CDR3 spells CASRVGGTDTQYF. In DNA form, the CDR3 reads TGTGCCAGTCGGGTCGGGGGCACAGATACGCAGTATTTT.

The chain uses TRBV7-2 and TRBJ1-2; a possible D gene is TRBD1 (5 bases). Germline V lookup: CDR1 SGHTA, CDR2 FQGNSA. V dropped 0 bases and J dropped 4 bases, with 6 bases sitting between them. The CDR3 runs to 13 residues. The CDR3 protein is CASSLAGGYGYTF. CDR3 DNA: TGTGCCAGCAGCTTAGCCGGGGGCTATGGCTACACCTTC. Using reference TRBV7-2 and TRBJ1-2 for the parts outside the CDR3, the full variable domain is GAGVSQSPSNKVTEKGKDVELRCDPISGHTALYWYRQSLGQGLEFLIYFQGNSAPDKSGLPSDRFSAERTGGSVSTLTIQRTQQEDSAVYLCASSLAGGYGYTFGSGTRLTVV.

This CDR3 is CASSGTGNQPQHF. CDR3 sequence (DNA): TGTGCCAGCAGTGGTACAGGGAATCAGCCCCAGCATTTT. The chain recombines TRBV27 with TRBJ1-5, with TRBD1 as a possible D gene (6 bases). Germline-derived CDR1 and CDR2 are MNHEY and SMNVEV (reference sequence). V was shortened by 5 bases and J by 4 bases, with 9 bases between the two germline ends. The CDR3 has 13 residues.

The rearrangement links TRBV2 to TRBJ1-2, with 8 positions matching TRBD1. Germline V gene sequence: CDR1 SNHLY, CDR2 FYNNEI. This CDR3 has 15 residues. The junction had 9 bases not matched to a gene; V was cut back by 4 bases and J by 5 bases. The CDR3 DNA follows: TGTGCCAGCAGTGCTTTGGACAGGGAAAGGTATGGCTACACCTTC. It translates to CASSALDRERYGYTF.

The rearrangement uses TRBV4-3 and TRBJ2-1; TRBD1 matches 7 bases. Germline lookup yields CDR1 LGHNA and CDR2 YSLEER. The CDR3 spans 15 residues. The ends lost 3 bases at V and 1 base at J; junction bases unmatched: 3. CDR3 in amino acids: CASSQGQSSYNEQFF. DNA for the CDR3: TGCGCCAGCAGCCAGGGACAGAGTTCCTACAATGAGCAGTTCTTC.

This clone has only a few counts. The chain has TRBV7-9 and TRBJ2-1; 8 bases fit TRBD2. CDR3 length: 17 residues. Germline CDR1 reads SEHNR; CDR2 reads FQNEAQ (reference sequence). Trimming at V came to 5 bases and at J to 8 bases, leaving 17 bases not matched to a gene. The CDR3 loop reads CASSPTPFGRARDEQFF. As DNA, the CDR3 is TGTGCCAGCAGCCCGACCCCCTTCGGGAGGGCCCGTGATGAGCAGTTCTTC.

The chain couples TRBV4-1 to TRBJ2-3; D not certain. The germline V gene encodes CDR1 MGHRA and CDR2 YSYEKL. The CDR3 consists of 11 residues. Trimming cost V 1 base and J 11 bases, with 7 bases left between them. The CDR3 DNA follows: TGCGCCAGCAGCCAAGGAGTCCAGCAGTATTTT. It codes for CASSQGVQQYF.

Here the CDR3 reads CASSLREGQGAPGANVLTF. The CDR3 DNA sequence: TGTGCCAGCAGCTTAAGAGAAGGACAGGGGGCGCCTGGGGCCAACGTCCTGACTTTC. The chain combines TRBV7-2 with TRBJ2-6, with 11 bases identical to TRBD1. This CDR3 spans 19 amino acids. Trimming at V came to 2 bases and at J to 2 bases, leaving 8 bases not matched to a gene. Germline V CDR1 and CDR2: SGHTA, FQGNSA.

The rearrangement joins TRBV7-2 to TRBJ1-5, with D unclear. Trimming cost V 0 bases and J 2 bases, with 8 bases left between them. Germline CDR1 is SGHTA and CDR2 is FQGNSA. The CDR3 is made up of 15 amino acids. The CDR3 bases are TGTGCCAGCAGCTTAGCCGGGTCGGGCAATCAGCCCCAGCATTTT. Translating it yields CASSLAGSGNQPQHF.

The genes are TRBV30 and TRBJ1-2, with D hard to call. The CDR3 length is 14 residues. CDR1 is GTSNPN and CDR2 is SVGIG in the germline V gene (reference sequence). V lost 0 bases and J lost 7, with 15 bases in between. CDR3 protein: CAWSVSPGARGYTF. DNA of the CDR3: TGTGCCTGGAGTGTATCCCCGGGAGCTCGTGGCTACACCTTC.

The CDR3 here is CASSAGQGGSPLHF. The CDR3 DNA reads as TGTGCCAGCAGCGCTGGACAGGGAGGCTCACCCCTCCACTTT. The chain has TRBV7-2 and TRBJ1-6; TRBD1 matches 8 bases. The CDR3 loop spans 14 amino acids. The germline CDR1 and CDR2 sequences are SGHTA and FQGNSA. V was pared by 5 bases and J by 10 bases, with 7 bases of the junction left unmatched.

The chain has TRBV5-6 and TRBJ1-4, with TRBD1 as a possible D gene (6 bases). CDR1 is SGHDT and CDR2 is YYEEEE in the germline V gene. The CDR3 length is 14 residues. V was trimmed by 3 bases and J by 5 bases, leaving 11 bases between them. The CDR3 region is CASSSTGRNEKLFF. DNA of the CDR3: TGTGCCAGCAGCTCGACAGGCCGGAATGAAAAACTGTTTTTT.